The 12 T cell receptor beta chains below come from one sample, sequenced in a study of CD8 T cells in ankylosing spondylitis. These receptors have no known antigen. Notes on the study in general: Made up of fewer than 10 highly homologous variants, a TCR beta motif appeared characteristic of ankylosing spondylitis blood.

TCRdb independently ran MiXCR on the 5' RACE reads; one entry per CDR3 protein. The sample lists fewer than 550,000 distinct CDR3 sequences, approximately 5% occurring once. Sequencing was done on a sample of blood, either unsorted or a sorted T cell fraction (not recorded which). These receptors all stem from a male donor with ankylosing spondylitis.

There are many counts of this clonotype. The CDR3 end shows no conserved phenylalanine or tryptophan, and so a read error is likely. CDR3 loop: CASSLVSSEGSPLHL. The DNA of the CDR3 is TGTGCCAGCAGCTTAGTGTCTTCAGAGGGTTCACCCCTCCACCTT. This sequence joins TRBV7-2 and TRBJ1-6; D remains unclear. Germline CDR1 SGHTA, CDR2 FQGNSA. The CDR3 totals 15 residues. V was pared by 1 base and J by 9 bases, with 13 bases between.

This clonotype was observed many times. The V and J genes are TRBV7-6 and TRBJ2-3; D remains unclear. Germline V gene sequence: CDR1 SGHVS, CDR2 FNYEAQ. This CDR3 is built from 13 residues. Trimming stripped 3 bases from V and 4 bases from J, with 8 bases between. This chain's CDR3 is CASSFRAPDTQYF. CDR3 sequence (DNA): TGTGCCAGCAGCTTCAGAGCCCCAGATACGCAGTATTTT.

This clonotype has a count of ten or more. The rearrangement joins TRBV10-3 to TRBJ1-1; unclear D gene. Germline V gene data show CDR1 as ENHRY and CDR2 as SYGVKD. The V and J ends lost 3 bases and 0 bases respectively, with 8 bases between them. There are 14 residues in the CDR3. CDR3 amino acids: CAISDLRMNTEAFF. The CDR3, as DNA: TGTGCCATCAGTGACCTCAGGATGAACACTGAAGCTTTCTTT.

This clonotype appeared many times. The rearrangement uses TRBV7-9 and TRBJ2-7, with 11 bases identical to TRBD2. V shed 5 bases and J 3 bases; nucleotides not matched to a gene: 3. CDR1 is SEHNR, CDR2 FQNEAQ, per germline (reference sequence). The CDR3 sequence is 14 residues long. CDR3 nucleotides: TGTGCCAGCAGCCGGACTAGCGGGTTCTACGAGCAGTACTTC. As protein: CASSRTSGFYEQYF.

This clonotype has at least ten counts. J is TRBJ1-6 and V is TRBV10-3; TRBD1 agrees at 10 bases. The trim removed 11 bases at V and 9 bases at J, leaving 13 bases unmatched. The germline gives CDR1 ENHRY, CDR2 SYGVKD. The CDR3 has 15 amino acids. Here the CDR3 reads CASSSGQGTGSPLHF. DNA for the CDR3: TGTGCCTCGTCTTCGGGACAGGGGACTGGTTCACCCCTCCACTTT.

The V call is TRBV2, the J call TRBJ2-7; TRBD2 might be the D (5 bases). Germline-derived CDR1 and CDR2 are SNHLY and FYNNEI. The CDR3 covers 15 residues. Trimming cost V 4 bases and J 5 bases, with 18 bases left between them. CDR3 in amino acids: CASSAQRMTLNEQYF. The CDR3 DNA sequence: TGTGCCAGCAGTGCCCAGCGGATGACCCTGAACGAGCAGTACTTC.

Ten or more counts support this clonotype. The V gene is TRBV20-1, the J gene TRBJ1-3, with D hard to call. V gave up 5 bases and J gave up 2 bases, with 10 bases separating them. Per the germline V gene, CDR1 is DFQATT and CDR2 is SNEGSKA (reference sequence). The CDR3 sequence is 13 residues long. Here the CDR3 reads CSAARHAGNTIYF. The DNA for the CDR3 is TGCAGTGCTGCGAGACACGCTGGAAACACCATATATTTT.

The rearrangement uses TRBV3-1 and TRBJ2-3, with D possibly called TRBD1 or TRBD2 (5 bases each). CDR3 length: 18 amino acids. Germline V CDR1 and CDR2: LGHDT, YNNKEL (reference sequence). Trimming stripped 11 bases from V and 1 base from J, with 28 bases between. CDR3 protein: CAFTPPGAGKGRTDTQYF. DNA of the CDR3: TGTGCCTTCACCCCCCCCGGGGCAGGGAAGGGGCGCACAGATACGCAGTATTTT.

This clonotype was counted at least ten times. The chain links TRBV12-3 or TRBV12-4 to TRBJ2-5; 10 bases are a match to TRBD2. Losses at the gene ends were 4 bases for V and 5 bases for J; bases not matched to a gene: 10. The CDR3 totals 16 residues. This CDR3 is CASSSSSGRGRETQYF. The CDR3 region has the DNA TGTGCCAGCAGTTCTTCTAGCGGGAGAGGGCGGGAGACCCAGTACTTC.

This clonotype was seen a few times. This sequence joins TRBV7-2 and TRBJ1-5; D unclear. Germline V CDR1 and CDR2: SGHTA, FQGNSA. This CDR3 region has 14 residues. The germline V and J ends were trimmed by 4 bases and 4 bases, with 11 bases remaining between them. This CDR3 is CASSSRLGNQPQHF. The CDR3 DNA is TGTGCCAGCAGCTCAAGACTGGGAAATCAGCCCCAGCATTTT.

This clonotype has ten or more counts. This chain uses TRBV25-1 with TRBJ2-7, with D perhaps matching TRBD1 or TRBD2 (6 bases each). Germline V gene lookup returns CDR1 MGHDK and CDR2 SYGVNS. The V and J ends lost 6 bases and 3 bases respectively, with 15 bases between them. The CDR3 is 14 residues long. The CDR3 DNA sequence: TGTGCCAGCAGGAGAGTGGGGGGCATCTACGAGCAGTACTTC. This encodes CASRRVGGIYEQYF.

The V call is TRBV7-6, the J call TRBJ2-7; no firm D call. Germline V lookup: CDR1 SGHVS, CDR2 FNYEAQ. CDR3 length: 15 residues. The ends were cut back, 1 base at V and 0 bases at J, with 10 bases in the middle. CDR3 loop: CASSLVSDNSYEQYF. The CDR3 coding sequence is TGTGCCAGCAGCTTAGTCTCCGACAACTCCTACGAGCAGTACTTC.